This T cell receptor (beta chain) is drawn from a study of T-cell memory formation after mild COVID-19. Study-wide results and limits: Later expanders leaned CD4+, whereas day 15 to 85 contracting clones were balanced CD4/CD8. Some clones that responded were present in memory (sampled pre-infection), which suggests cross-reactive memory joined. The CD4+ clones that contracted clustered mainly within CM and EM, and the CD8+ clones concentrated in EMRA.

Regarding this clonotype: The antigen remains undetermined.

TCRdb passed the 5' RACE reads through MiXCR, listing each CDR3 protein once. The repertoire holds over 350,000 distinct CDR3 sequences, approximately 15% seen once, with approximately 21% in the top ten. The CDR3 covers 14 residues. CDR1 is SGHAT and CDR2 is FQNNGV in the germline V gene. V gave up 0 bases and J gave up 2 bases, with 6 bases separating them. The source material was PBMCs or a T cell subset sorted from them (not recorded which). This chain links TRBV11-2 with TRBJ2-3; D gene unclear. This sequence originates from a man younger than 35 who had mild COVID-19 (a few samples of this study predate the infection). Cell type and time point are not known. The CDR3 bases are TGTGCCAGCAGCTTAGAGGACCCCACAGATACGCAGTATTTT. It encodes CASSLEDPTDTQYF.